Listed below are T cell receptor beta chains from one sample, sequenced in a study of CD8 T cells in Susac syndrome. One entry per CDR3 protein, called by TCRdb with MiXCR from the immunoSEQ multiplex PCR reads. In the table there are about 210,000 distinct CDR3 sequences, just under 95% of which are singletons. What was sequenced was CD4+ T cells from PBMCs. Every receptor here comes from a human donor with multiple sclerosis. Both conserved end residues are part of each CDR3. Each record gives: V gene, J gene, CDR3 protein.

TRBV24-1	TRBJ2-7	CATSDSRAYEQYF
TRBV6-5	TRBJ1-2	CASSDLWRGASGYTF
TRBV5-1	TRBJ1-4	CASSLGAPTNEKLFF
TRBV2	TRBJ2-3	CASHRGREGPQYF
TRBV3-1	TRBJ2-1	CASSQVSASGWDEQFF
TRBV7-8	TRBJ2-1	CASSSAEGSFTLF
TRBV3-1	TRBJ1-2	CASSRRDRARSGYTF
TRBV19	TRBJ2-7	CARQSRRDRNYEQYF
TRBV7-9	TRBJ1-4	CASSLGEGEKLFF
TRBV18	TRBJ1-2	CASSIGDYGYTF
TRBV3-1	TRBJ2-3	CASSQGLGTDTQYF
TRBV29-1	TRBJ2-1	CSVSLGATYNEQFF
TRBV29-1	TRBJ1-1	CSVEESREAFF
TRBV29-1	TRBJ1-2	CSVAPGDGYTF
TRBV30	TRBJ2-2	CAWGFGELFF
TRBV21-1	TRBJ2-3	CASSLLGQTDTQYF
TRBV12-3/TRBV12-4	TRBJ2-1	CASIVGSGGINEQFF
TRBV20-1	TRBJ1-6	CSAQMTESYNSPLHF
TRBV7-8	TRBJ2-1	CASSRTSGGYEQFF
TRBV20-1	TRBJ1-2	CSAGGTGPYGYTF
TRBV12-3/TRBV12-4	TRBJ1-1	CASSSPIRVTEAFF
TRBV9	TRBJ1-3	CASSVQMSGNTIYF
TRBV18	TRBJ1-1	CASSPAGRTRDTEAFF
TRBV3-1	TRBJ2-5	CASSLFPGETQYF
TRBV6-6	TRBJ1-4	CASILQGSGEKLFF
TRBV20-1	TRBJ2-1	CSAARLAGADNEQFF
TRBV6-6	TRBJ2-3	CASSYTTRDGQYF
TRBV12-3/TRBV12-4	TRBJ1-2	CASSSSLPGQEGRLYGYTF
TRBV7-3	TRBJ2-3	CASSLSRSTDTQYF
TRBV30	TRBJ2-1	CAWSYTRRNEQFF
TRBV3-1	TRBJ2-3	CASSQDSSSTDTQYF
TRBV5-1	TRBJ2-5	CASSLAGVQETQYF
TRBV6-5	TRBJ1-4	CASSYSSSKATNEKLFF
TRBV29-1	TRBJ1-2	CSAPGQGNYGYTF
TRBV5-1	TRBJ2-5	CASGTDLAETQYF
TRBV2	TRBJ1-2	CASRTRGGTGYGYTF
TRBV2	TRBJ2-1	CASSDRSSYNEQFF
TRBV29-1	TRBJ1-5	CSVEFTVGQPQHF
TRBV29-1	TRBJ1-1	CSVEGQVREAFF
TRBV6-5	TRBJ1-6	CASRFSGGFSPLHF
TRBV19	TRBJ1-6	CASSILVGDNYNSPLHF
TRBV20-1	TRBJ2-4	CSAGGEGRNIQYF
TRBV2	TRBJ1-2	CASGPQGIEGYTF
TRBV7-3	TRBJ2-3	CASSPLAGGSVDTQYF
TRBV28	TRBJ2-1	CASSQQGVNEQFF
TRBV6-5	TRBJ2-7	CASSRTGIHEQYF
TRBV6-5	TRBJ2-5	CASTPSVGTGTQYF
TRBV20-1	TRBJ2-7	CSASNRGRLLGSYEQYF
TRBV3-1	TRBJ2-5	CASSLLLGLALETQYF
TRBV19	TRBJ1-5	CASIATKGQENQPQHF
TRBV7-9	TRBJ1-1	CASSPLQGISEAFF
TRBV3-1	TRBJ2-1	CASSLDGTSGYNEQFF
TRBV6-6	TRBJ2-2	CASSPQGAANTGELFF
TRBV7-3	TRBJ2-4	CASSPRGGQGQYF
TRBV5-1	TRBJ2-5	CASSPVRGLETQYF
TRBV29-1	TRBJ2-1	CSARDRGVNEQFF
TRBV29-1	TRBJ1-1	CSVSRGGPEAFF